The clone carrying this T cell receptor (beta chain) came up once. The CDR3 covers 15 residues. Germline V gene sequence: CDR1 DFQATT, CDR2 SNEGSKA (reference sequence). V dropped 4 bases and J dropped 1; count of bases not matched to a gene: 7. The sample is drawn from a study of regulatory T cells in long-lasting Graves disease. Time point noted: newly diagnosed GD, antithyroid drugs for less than 3 months. PBMCs were the source of the RNA used for TCR sequencing. For TCR beta, libraries came from iRepertoire HTBI primers and Arm-PCR of CDR3 regions. One entry per CDR3 protein, called by TCRdb with MiXCR from the multiplex PCR reads. The sample has over 350,000 distinct CDR3 sequences; over 14% are singletons. This same sample was also part of a study on T cells in Graves' hyperthyroidism and ophthalmopathy.

The starting material was peripheral blood mononuclear cells (PBMCs), obtained at new diagnosis, from a patient treated with antithyroid drugs. The receptor's source is a woman aged 40 to 49 with Graves disease. The gene calls are TRBV20-1 and TRBJ2-1, with 7 bases identical to TRBD1. This CDR3 reads CSAKGAGVSYNEQFF. For the CDR3, the DNA is TGCAGTGCTAAGGGGGCGGGCGTATCCTACAATGAGCAGTTCTTC.